Given below is one TCR beta chain in context. Its specificity is not known. V lost 1 base, J lost 0 bases, and 13 bases lay in between. This CDR3 contains 17 residues. From germline, CDR1 is SGDLS and CDR2 YYNGEE. Here immunoSEQ multiplex PCR was the method, and the copy in TCRdb shows in-frame clones only, minus some. This table holds 2 million to 2.5 million clones, 90% to 97% found once. The data derive from a study of shared clonotypes between healthy human individuals. Study-wide context: Donor composition was a couple of women and a few men, aged 18 to 49.

Study-wide results and limits: The sampled material consisted only of blood, and tissue repertoires are likely to differ. Larger estimated richness was generally recorded for naive subsets relative to memory subsets.

The sequence was collected from a man younger than 35 in good health. The chain carries TRBV9 and TRBJ2-2, with a weak D call TRBD1 (6 bases). Sequences were obtained from naive CD4+ T cells sorted from blood. Specified subset: CD45RA+ positively selected. The CDR3 loop reads CASSVRTDRTNTGELFF. The CDR3 nucleotides are TGTGCCAGCAGCGTACGTACAGACAGGACGAACACCGGGGAGCTGTTTTTT. Using reference TRBV9 and TRBJ2-2 for the parts outside the CDR3, the full variable domain is DSGVTQTPKHLITATGQRVTLRCSPRSGDLSVYWYQQSLDQGLQFLIQYYNGEERAKGNILERFSAQQFPDLHSELNLSSLELGDSALYFCASSVRTDRTNTGELFFGEGSRLTVL.